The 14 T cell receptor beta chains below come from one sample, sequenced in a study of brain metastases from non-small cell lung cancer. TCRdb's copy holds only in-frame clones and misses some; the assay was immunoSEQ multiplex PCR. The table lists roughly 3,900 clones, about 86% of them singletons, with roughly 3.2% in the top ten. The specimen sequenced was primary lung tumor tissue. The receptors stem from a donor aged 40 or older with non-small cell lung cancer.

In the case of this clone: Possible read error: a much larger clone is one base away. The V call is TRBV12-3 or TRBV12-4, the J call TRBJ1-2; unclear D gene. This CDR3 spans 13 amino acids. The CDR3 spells CANSSSTDYGYTF. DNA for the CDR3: TGTGCCAACAGTTCTTCTACTGACTATGGCTACACCTTC.

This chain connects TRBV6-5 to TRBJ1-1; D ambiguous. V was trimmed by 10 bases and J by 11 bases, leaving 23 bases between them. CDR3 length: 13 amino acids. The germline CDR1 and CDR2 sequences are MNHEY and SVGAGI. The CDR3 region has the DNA TGTGCCACCCCCCCGAGCAGAGGAATGGCGGCTTTCTTT. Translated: CATPPSRGMAAFF.

The CDR3 bases are TGTGCCTGGAGTGACAGGGCGAATCAGCCCCAGCATTTT. Translating gives CAWSDRANQPQHF. The chain links TRBV30 to TRBJ1-5, with D possibly matching TRBD1 (6 bases). The germline CDR1 and CDR2 sequences are GTSNPN and SVGIG (reference sequence). Trimming took 1 base from V and 4 from J, leaving 8 bases between them. This CDR3 is 13 amino acids long.

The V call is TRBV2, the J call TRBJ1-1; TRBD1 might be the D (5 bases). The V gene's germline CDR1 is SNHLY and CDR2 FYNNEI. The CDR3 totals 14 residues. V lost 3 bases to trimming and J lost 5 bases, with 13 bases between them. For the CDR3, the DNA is TGTGCCAGCAGTGATGCGGGGGAGGAGACTGAAGCTTTCTTT. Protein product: CASSDAGEETEAFF.

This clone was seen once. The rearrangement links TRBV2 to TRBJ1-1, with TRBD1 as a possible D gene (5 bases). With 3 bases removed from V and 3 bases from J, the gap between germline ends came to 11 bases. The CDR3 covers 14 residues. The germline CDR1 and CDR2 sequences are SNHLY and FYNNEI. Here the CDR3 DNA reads TGTGCCAGCAGTGACGGAGGGGCGGACACTGAAGCTTTCTTT. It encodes CASSDGGADTEAFF.

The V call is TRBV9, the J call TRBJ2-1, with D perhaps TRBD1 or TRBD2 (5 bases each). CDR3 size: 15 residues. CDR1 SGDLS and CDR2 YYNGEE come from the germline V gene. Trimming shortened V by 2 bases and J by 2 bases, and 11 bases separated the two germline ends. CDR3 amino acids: CASSVGVGTYNEQFF. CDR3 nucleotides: TGTGCCAGCAGCGTGGGGGTTGGGACCTACAATGAGCAGTTCTTC.

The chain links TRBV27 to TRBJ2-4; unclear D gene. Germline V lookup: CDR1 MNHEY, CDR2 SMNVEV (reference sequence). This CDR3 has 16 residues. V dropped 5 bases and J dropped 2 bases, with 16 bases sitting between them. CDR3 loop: CASSPGSPGTKNIQYF. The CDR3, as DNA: TGTGCCAGCAGTCCCGGGTCTCCAGGTACCAAAAACATTCAGTACTTC.

The CDR3 is CSVDRGGTEAFF. The CDR3 region has the DNA TGCAGCGTTGACAGGGGAGGGACTGAAGCTTTCTTT. V is TRBV29-1 and J is TRBJ1-1, with a tentative D call TRBD1 (6 bases). V lost 3 bases and J 5 bases, leaving 10 bases between the germline ends. The germline V gene has CDR1 SQVTM and CDR2 ANQGSEA. The CDR3 is 12 residues long.

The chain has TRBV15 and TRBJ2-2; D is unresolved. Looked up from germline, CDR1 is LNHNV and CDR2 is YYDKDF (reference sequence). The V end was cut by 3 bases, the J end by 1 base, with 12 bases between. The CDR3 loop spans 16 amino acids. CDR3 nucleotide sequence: TGTGCCACCAGCAGCCTACAGACGATGAACACCGGGGAGCTGTTTTTT. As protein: CATSSLQTMNTGELFF.

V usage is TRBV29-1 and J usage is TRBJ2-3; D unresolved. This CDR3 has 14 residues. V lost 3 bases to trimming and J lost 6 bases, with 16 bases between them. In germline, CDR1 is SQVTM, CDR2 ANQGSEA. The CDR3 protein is CSVDSAAVADTQYF. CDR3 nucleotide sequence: TGCAGCGTTGATTCGGCTGCAGTCGCGGATACGCAGTATTTT.

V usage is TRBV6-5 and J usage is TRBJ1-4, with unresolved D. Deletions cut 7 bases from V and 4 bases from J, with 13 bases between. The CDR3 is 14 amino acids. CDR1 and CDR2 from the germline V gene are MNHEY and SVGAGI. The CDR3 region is CASTPTASNEKLFF. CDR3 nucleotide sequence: TGTGCCAGCACCCCAACAGCGAGTAATGAAAAACTGTTTTTT.

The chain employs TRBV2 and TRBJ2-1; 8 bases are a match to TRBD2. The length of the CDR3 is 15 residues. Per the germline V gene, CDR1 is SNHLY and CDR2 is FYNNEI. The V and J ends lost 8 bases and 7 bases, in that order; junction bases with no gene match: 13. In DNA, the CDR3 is TGTGCCAGCCTTAGGTTAGCGGGGATCAGGAATGAGCAGTTCTTC. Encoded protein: CASLRLAGIRNEQFF. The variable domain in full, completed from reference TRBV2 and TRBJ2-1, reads EPEVTQTPSHQVTQMGQEVILRCVPISNHLYFYWYRQILGQKVEFLVSFYNNEISEKSEIFDDQFSVERPDGSNFTLKIRSTKLEDSAMYFCASLRLAGIRNEQFFGPGTRLTVL.

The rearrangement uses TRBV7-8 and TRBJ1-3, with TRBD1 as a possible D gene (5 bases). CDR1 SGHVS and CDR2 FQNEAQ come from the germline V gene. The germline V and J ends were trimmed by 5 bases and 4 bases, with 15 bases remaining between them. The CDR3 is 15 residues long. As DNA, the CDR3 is TGTGCCAGCAGCCCCCGGTCAGGGCTGGGAAACACCATATATTTT. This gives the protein CASSPRSGLGNTIYF. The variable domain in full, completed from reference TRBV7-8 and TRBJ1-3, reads GAGVSQSPRYKVAKRGQDVALRCDPISGHVSLFWYQQALGQGPEFLTYFQNEAQLDKSGLPSDRFFAERPEGSVSTLKIQRTQQEDSAVYLCASSPRSGLGNTIYFGEGSWLTVV.

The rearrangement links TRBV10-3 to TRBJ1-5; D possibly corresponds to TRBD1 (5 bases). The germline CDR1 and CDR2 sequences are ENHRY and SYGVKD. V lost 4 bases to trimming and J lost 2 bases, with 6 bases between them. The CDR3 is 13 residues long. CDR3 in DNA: TGTGCCATCAGTGGGGGGGGCAATCAGCCCCAGCATTTT. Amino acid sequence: CAISGGGNQPQHF.